The TCR beta chain described here comes from a study of a mutant IDH1 vaccine in newly diagnosed glioma. Findings and limits, study-wide: Apparently unrelated to pseudoprogression were changes in the top peripheral T cell clonotypes.

TCRdb's table, derived via immunoSEQ multiplex PCR, lists solely in-frame clones and lacks some. The sample holds tens of thousands of clones, less than 90% seen once. Time point here: week 35, safety follow-up. The investigators gave 300 ug of mutant IDH1 20-mer peptide in each vaccine dose, together with topical imiquimod. V lost 3 bases, J lost 1 base, and 5 bases stayed unmatched. Germline V gives CDR1 SGHTA, CDR2 FQGNSA. The length of the CDR3 is 16 residues. About this clone itself: Its specificity is unknown.

The chain joins TRBV7-2 to TRBJ1-5; 8 bases line up with TRBD1. The TCR originated in a woman in her late teens or twenties with glioma. The sample in question was PBMCs, obtained from a glioma patient whose treatment included an IDH1 peptide vaccine. The CDR3 bases are TGTGCCAGCAGCTTGGCAGGGGGCGGGAGCAATCAGCCCCAGCATTTT. Its translation is CASSLAGGGSNQPQHF. The entire variable domain, with the rest obtained from reference TRBV7-2 and TRBJ1-5, is as follows: GAGVSQSPSNKVTEKGKDVELRCDPISGHTALYWYRQSLGQGLEFLIYFQGNSAPDKSGLPSDRFSAERTGGSVSTLTIQRTQQEDSAVYLCASSLAGGGSNQPQHFGDGTRLSIL.